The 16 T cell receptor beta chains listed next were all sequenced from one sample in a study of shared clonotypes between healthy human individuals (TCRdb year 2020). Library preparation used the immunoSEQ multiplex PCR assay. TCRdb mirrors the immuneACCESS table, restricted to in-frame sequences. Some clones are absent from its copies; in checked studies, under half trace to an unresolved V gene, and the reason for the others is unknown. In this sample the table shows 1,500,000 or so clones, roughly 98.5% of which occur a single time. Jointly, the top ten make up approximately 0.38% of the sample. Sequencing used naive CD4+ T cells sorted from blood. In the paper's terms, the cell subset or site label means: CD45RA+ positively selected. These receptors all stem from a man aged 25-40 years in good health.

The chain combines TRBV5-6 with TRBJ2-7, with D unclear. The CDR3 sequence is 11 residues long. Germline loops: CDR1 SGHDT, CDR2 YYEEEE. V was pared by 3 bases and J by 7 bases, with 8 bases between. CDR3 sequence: CASSYGQEQYF. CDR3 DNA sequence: TGTGCCAGCAGCTACGGCCAAGAGCAGTACTTC.

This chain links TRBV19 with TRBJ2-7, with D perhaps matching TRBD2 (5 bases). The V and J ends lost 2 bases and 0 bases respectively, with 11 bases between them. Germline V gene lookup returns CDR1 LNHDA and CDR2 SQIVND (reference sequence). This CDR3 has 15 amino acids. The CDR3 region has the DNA TGTGCCAGTAGTATACGTCTAGCAAACTCCTACGAGCAGTACTTC. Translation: CASSIRLANSYEQYF.

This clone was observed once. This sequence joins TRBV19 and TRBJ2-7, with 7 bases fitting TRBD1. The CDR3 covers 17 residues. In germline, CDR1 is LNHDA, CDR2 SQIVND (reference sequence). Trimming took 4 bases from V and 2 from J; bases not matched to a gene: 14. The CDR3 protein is CASSTFSAGTEAYEQYF. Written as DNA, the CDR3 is TGTGCCAGTAGTACGTTTTCTGCCGGGACAGAAGCCTACGAGCAGTACTTC.

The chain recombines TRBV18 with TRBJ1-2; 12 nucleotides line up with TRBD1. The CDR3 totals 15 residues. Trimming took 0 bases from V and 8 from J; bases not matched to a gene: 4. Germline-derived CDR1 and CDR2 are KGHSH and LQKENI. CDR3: CASSPPGQGARGYTF. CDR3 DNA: TGTGCCAGCTCACCACCGGGACAGGGGGCGCGCGGCTACACCTTC.

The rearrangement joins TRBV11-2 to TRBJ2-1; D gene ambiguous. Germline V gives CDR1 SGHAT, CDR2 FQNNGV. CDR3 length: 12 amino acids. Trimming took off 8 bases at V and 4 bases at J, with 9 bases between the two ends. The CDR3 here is CASGRTYNEQFF. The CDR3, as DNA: TGTGCCAGCGGGCGGACGTACAATGAGCAGTTCTTC.

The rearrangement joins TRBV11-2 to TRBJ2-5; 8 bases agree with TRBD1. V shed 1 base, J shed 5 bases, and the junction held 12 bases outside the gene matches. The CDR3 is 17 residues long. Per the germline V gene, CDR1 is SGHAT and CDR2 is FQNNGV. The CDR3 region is CASSLGLRTGRVETQYF. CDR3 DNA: TGTGCCAGCAGCTTAGGTCTGCGGACAGGGCGAGTGGAGACCCAGTACTTC.

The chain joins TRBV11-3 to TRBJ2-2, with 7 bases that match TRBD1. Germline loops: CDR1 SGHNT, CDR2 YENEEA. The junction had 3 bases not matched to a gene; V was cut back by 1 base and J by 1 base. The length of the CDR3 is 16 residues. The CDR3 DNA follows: TGTGCCAGCAGCTTAGGGACAGGCTGGAACACCGGGGAGCTGTTTTTT. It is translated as CASSLGTGWNTGELFF.

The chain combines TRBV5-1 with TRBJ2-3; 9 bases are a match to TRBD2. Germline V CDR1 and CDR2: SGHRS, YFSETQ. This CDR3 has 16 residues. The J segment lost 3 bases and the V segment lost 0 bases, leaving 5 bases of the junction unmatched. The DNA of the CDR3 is TGCGCCAGCAGCTTGGGGGTAGCGGGAGTAACAGATACGCAGTATTTT. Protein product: CASSLGVAGVTDTQYF.

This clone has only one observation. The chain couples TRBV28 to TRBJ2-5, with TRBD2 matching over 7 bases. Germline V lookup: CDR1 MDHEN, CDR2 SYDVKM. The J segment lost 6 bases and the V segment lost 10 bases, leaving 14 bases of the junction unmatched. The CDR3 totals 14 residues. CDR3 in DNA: TGTGCCACCCGACCCGGGGGAGGGCAACAGACCCAGTACTTC. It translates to CATRPGGGQQTQYF.

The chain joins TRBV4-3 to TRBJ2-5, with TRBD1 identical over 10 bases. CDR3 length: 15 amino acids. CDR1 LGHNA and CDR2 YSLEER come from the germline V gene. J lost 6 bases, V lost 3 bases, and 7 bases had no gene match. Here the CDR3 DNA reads TGCGCCAGCAGCCAGGGGACAGGGGCGCAACAGACCCAGTACTTC. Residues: CASSQGTGAQQTQYF.

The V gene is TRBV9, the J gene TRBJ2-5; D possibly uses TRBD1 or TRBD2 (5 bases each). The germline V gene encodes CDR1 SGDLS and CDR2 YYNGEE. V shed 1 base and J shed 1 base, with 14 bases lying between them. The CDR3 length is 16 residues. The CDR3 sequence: CASSVSGSILQETQYF. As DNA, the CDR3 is TGTGCCAGCAGCGTATCAGGGAGCATACTCCAAGAGACCCAGTACTTC.

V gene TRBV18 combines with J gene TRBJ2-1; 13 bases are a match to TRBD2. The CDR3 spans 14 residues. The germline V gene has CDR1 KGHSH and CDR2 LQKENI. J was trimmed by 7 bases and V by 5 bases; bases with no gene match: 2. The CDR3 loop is CASSRLAGGNEQFF. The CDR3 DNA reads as TGTGCCAGCTCAAGACTAGCGGGAGGAAATGAGCAGTTCTTC.

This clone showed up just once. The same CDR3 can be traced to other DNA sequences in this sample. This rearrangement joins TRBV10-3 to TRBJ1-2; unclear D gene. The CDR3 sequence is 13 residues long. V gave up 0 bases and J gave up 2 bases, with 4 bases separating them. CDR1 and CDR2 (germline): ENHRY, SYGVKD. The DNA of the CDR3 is TGTGCCATCAGTGAGTCTTCGAACTATGGCTACACCTTC. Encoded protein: CAISESSNYGYTF.

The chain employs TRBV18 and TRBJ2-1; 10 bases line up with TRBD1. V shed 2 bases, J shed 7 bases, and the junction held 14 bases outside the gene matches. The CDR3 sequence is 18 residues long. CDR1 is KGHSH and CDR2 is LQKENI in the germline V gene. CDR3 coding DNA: TGTGCCAGCTCACCAATTATTTTGCGACAGGGGGCGAGGAATGAGCAGTTCTTC. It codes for CASSPIILRQGARNEQFF. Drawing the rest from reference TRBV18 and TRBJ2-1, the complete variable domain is NAGVMQNPRHLVRRRGQEARLRCSPMKGHSHVYWYRQLPEEGLKFMVYLQKENIIDESGMPKERFSAEFPKEGPSILRIQQVVRGDSAAYFCASSPIILRQGARNEQFFGPGTRLTVL.

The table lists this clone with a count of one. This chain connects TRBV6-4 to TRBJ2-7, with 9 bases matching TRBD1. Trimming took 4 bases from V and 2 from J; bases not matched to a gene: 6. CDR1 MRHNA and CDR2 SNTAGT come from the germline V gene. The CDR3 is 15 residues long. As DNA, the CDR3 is TGTGCCAGCAGTGTCGACAGGGGGACAGCCTACGAGCAGTACTTC. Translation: CASSVDRGTAYEQYF.

This chain's CDR3 is CASSRRHPNYGYTF. Written as DNA, the CDR3 is TGTGCCAGCAGTCGACGGCACCCTAACTATGGCTACACCTTC. This sequence joins TRBV6-5 and TRBJ1-2; D gene unclear. This CDR3 has 14 residues. Germline values: CDR1 MNHEY, CDR2 SVGAGI. Trimming cost V 5 bases and J 0 bases, with 10 bases left between them.